The 23 T cell receptor beta chains listed next were all sequenced from one sample in a study of T-cell reconstitution after alpha-beta-depleted transplantation in children. Unique molecular identifiers featured in how the TCRbeta library was prepared. TCRdb ran MiXCR on the PCR reads and lists one entry per CDR3 protein. The repertoire consists of roughly 220,000 distinct CDR3 sequences, with 7.5% to 9.5% occurring once and the leading ten covering 35% to 45%. This sample comprised PBMCs, mostly from graft donor cells, obtained 360 days after TCRalphabeta/CD19-depleted stem cell transplant. These receptor sequences come from a male patient aged 2-9 years who had a stem cell transplant for acute myeloid leukemia, so the T cells may come from the graft donor.

This clonotype was recorded many times. The chain recombines TRBV10-3 with TRBJ2-5; TRBD2 matches 12 bases. The germline V gene encodes CDR1 ENHRY and CDR2 SYGVKD. The CDR3 totals 15 residues. J was trimmed by 2 bases and V by 3 bases; bases with no gene match: 1. The chain's CDR3 is CAISDLAGGQETQYF. CDR3 nucleotides: TGTGCCATCAGTGATCTAGCGGGGGGGCAAGAGACCCAGTACTTC.

A few counts support this clonotype. The J gene is TRBJ2-5, the V gene TRBV6-1; D not certain. The V gene lost 7 bases and the J gene lost 4 bases, with 16 bases spanning the gap. Germline V gene lookup returns CDR1 MNHNS and CDR2 SASEGT. The CDR3 has 14 residues. Here the CDR3 reads CASIPSRRRETQYF. The CDR3 region has the DNA TGTGCCAGCATCCCCAGCAGGCGCCGAGAGACCCAGTACTTC.

This clonotype was counted only a few times. The chain has TRBV18 and TRBJ1-1; weak D call: TRBD1 (6 bases). CDR3 length equals 15 residues. Trimming left V 5 bases short and J 1 base short, with 14 bases between. Germline V gene lookup returns CDR1 KGHSH and CDR2 LQKENI. The CDR3 region is CASSFRGAGNTEAFF. In DNA, the CDR3 is TGTGCCAGCTCATTTCGGGGGGCCGGGAACACTGAAGCTTTCTTT.

Many counts were recorded for this clonotype. The V and J genes are TRBV5-1 and TRBJ2-2, with D hard to call. This CDR3 region has 15 residues. V lost 0 bases and J 1 base, leaving 7 bases between the germline ends. The V gene's germline CDR1 is SGHRS and CDR2 YFSETQ. CDR3: CASSLVSGNTGELFF. CDR3 nucleotides: TGCGCCAGCAGCTTGGTGTCAGGGAACACCGGGGAGCTGTTTTTT.

This clonotype was counted ten times or more. This chain links TRBV15 with TRBJ2-3; 9 positions agree with TRBD2. The CDR3 is made up of 17 amino acids. V was clipped by 1 base and J by 2 bases; unmatched bases: 7. Per germline, CDR1 LNHNV and CDR2 YYDKDF (reference sequence). CDR3 coding DNA: TGTGCCACCAGCAGAGTTGGGACTAGCCGGGCCACAGATACGCAGTATTTT. The encoded protein is CATSRVGTSRATDTQYF. Based on the CDR3 plus reference TRBV15 and TRBJ2-3, the full variable domain is DAMVIQNPRYQVTQFGKPVTLSCSQTLNHNVMYWYQQKSSQAPKLLFHYYDKDFNNEADTPDNFQSRRPNTSFCFLDIRSPGLGDTAMYLCATSRVGTSRATDTQYFGPGTRLTVL.

The genes are TRBV7-8 and TRBJ2-5; unclear D gene. V lost 5 bases and J 5 bases, leaving 15 bases between the germline ends. The germline gives CDR1 SGHVS, CDR2 FQNEAQ. The CDR3 sequence is 14 residues long. CDR3 nucleotide sequence: TGTGCCAGCAGCGGAATGTGGGGAAAGGAGACCCAGTACTTC. It encodes CASSGMWGKETQYF.

J is TRBJ2-5 and V is TRBV5-6; D perhaps matches TRBD2 (7 bases). This CDR3 spans 17 amino acids. Germline CDR1 reads SGHDT; CDR2 reads YYEEEE. The germline V and J ends were trimmed by 0 bases and 2 bases, with 17 bases remaining between them. The CDR3 coding sequence is TGTGCCAGCAGCTTGGAACAGGGAGGGCGCGTTCAAGAGACCCAGTACTTC. It yields the protein CASSLEQGGRVQETQYF. Drawing the rest from reference TRBV5-6 and TRBJ2-5, the complete variable domain is DAGVTQSPTHLIKTRGQQVTLRCSPKSGHDTVSWYQQALGQGPQFIFQYYEEEERQRGNFPDRFSGHQFPNYSSELNVNALLLGDSALYLCASSLEQGGRVQETQYFGPGTRLLVL.

The chain links TRBV5-1 to TRBJ2-5, with D uncertain. Germline CDR1 SGHRS, CDR2 YFSETQ. The CDR3 is 13 amino acids. V dropped 4 bases and J dropped 5 bases, with 12 bases sitting between them. The CDR3 DNA follows: TGCGCCAGCAGCCCCTCCTTTAGGGAGACCCAGTACTTC. It encodes CASSPSFRETQYF. Full variable domain (remainder filled in from reference TRBV5-1 and TRBJ2-5): KAGVTQTPRYLIKTRGQQVTLSCSPISGHRSVSWYQQTPGQGLQFLFEYFSETQRNKGNFPGRFSGRQFSNSRSEMNVSTLELGDSALYLCASSPSFRETQYFGPGTRLLVL.

In this sample, this clonotype turned up many times. The rearrangement links TRBV18 to TRBJ2-3; TRBD2 aligns across 12 bases. The CDR3 sequence is 15 residues long. The germline V gene has CDR1 KGHSH and CDR2 LQKENI. V shed 3 bases and J 4 bases; nucleotides not matched to a gene: 2. The CDR3 sequence: CASSPGLAGSDTQYF. CDR3 DNA sequence: TGTGCCAGCTCACCTGGACTAGCGGGGTCAGATACGCAGTATTTT.

This clonotype was seen at least ten times. This chain links TRBV29-1 with TRBJ2-5; the D gene is possibly TRBD2 (6 bases). V shed 2 bases and J shed 4 bases, with 14 bases lying between them. CDR1 SQVTM and CDR2 ANQGSEA come from the germline V gene. The CDR3 is made up of 14 amino acids. The CDR3 DNA follows: TGCAGCGTTGAACCCCAACGGAGGGGAGAGACCCAGTACTTC. Translated: CSVEPQRRGETQYF.

This clonotype came up a few times. This chain connects TRBV5-5 to TRBJ2-3; perhaps D is TRBD1 or TRBD2 (6 bases each). Germline CDR1 is SGHKS and CDR2 is YYEKEE (reference sequence). The ends were cut back, 1 base at V and 6 bases at J, with 9 bases in the middle. The length of the CDR3 is 13 residues. The chain's CDR3 is CASSLQGRDTQYF. CDR3 nucleotides: TGTGCCAGCAGCTTGCAGGGGAGGGATACGCAGTATTTT.

This clonotype turned up a few times. CDR3 sequence: CASTTGTAGRAFF. Here the CDR3 DNA reads TGTGCCAGCACCACTGGGACGGCCGGTCGGGCTTTCTTT. The V and J genes are TRBV11-2 and TRBJ1-1; TRBD1 is a possible D gene (5 bases). V dropped 7 bases and J dropped 11 bases, with 20 bases sitting between them. This CDR3 contains 13 residues. Looked up from germline, CDR1 is SGHAT and CDR2 is FQNNGV.

This clonotype has a handful of counts. The rearrangement joins TRBV6-1 to TRBJ2-1; 10 nucleotides line up with TRBD2. Germline V gene sequence: CDR1 MNHNS, CDR2 SASEGT. The CDR3 extends over 16 amino acids. V lost 8 bases and J lost 9; bases outside the gene matches: 16. CDR3 residues: CASSGGATSGIGEQFF. DNA of the CDR3: TGTGCCAGCTCGGGGGGGGCTACTAGCGGGATTGGTGAGCAGTTCTTC.

This clonotype has just a few counts. This chain links TRBV29-1 with TRBJ2-2, with TRBD2 identical over 10 bases. The CDR3 totals 14 residues. V shed 6 bases, J shed 8 bases, and the junction held 9 bases outside the gene matches. Germline V lookup: CDR1 SQVTM, CDR2 ANQGSEA. CDR3 DNA sequence: TGCAGCGTCCCCAGCGGGAGGGCCTTGGGGGAGCTGTTTTTT. Amino acid sequence: CSVPSGRALGELFF.

Written as DNA, the CDR3 is TGCAGCGTTGAACTTCTAGCGGGAGGTACTATACCCTACGAGCAGTACTTC. Translating gives CSVELLAGGTIPYEQYF. The chain carries TRBV29-1 and TRBJ2-7, with 11 positions matching TRBD2. This CDR3 has 17 amino acids. The trim removed 2 bases at V and 2 bases at J, leaving 11 bases unmatched. Germline CDR1 and CDR2: SQVTM and ANQGSEA.

The table lists this clonotype with many counts. The junction departs from the called germline gene at one end, perhaps through a read error. The chain combines TRBV5-1 with TRBJ1-1; D is unclear. The CDR3 has 16 residues. Germline lookup yields CDR1 SGHRS and CDR2 YFSETQ. CDR3 sequence: CASRLGRGTMNTEAFF. Written as DNA, the CDR3 is TGCGCCAGCAGGTTGGGCCGCGGAACTATGAACACTGAAGCTTTCTTT.

A few counts support this clonotype. This sequence joins TRBV4-1 and TRBJ2-7, with 9 bases fitting TRBD2. The CDR3 is 17 amino acids. The germline V gene encodes CDR1 MGHRA and CDR2 YSYEKL. V lost 0 bases to trimming and J lost 3 bases; unmatched junction nucleotides: 9. The CDR3 nucleotides read TGCGCCAGCAGCCAAGAAGGTGAAGCGGGAGGTATCTACGAGCAGTACTTC. This codes for CASSQEGEAGGIYEQYF.

This clonotype was observed at least ten times. The J gene is TRBJ1-4, the V gene TRBV12-3 or TRBV12-4; 7 bases align to TRBD1. This CDR3 region has 16 residues. V lost 6 bases and J lost 3; bases outside the gene matches: 10. The CDR3 is CASSPKGAQPNEKLFF. The CDR3 DNA sequence: TGTGCCAGCAGCCCGAAGGGGGCCCAGCCTAATGAAAAACTGTTTTTT.

This clonotype showed up many times. The chain combines TRBV7-2 with TRBJ2-4; 8 bases are shared with TRBD2. The CDR3 is made up of 14 amino acids. Germline-derived CDR1 and CDR2 are SGHTA and FQGNSA. V trimming: 5 bases; J trimming: 4 bases; junction bases outside the gene matches: 4. CDR3 coding DNA: TGTGCCAGCAGCACTAGCGGACCTAAAAACATTCAGTACTTC. Amino acids: CASSTSGPKNIQYF.

At least ten counts were recorded for this clonotype. V is TRBV29-1 and J is TRBJ2-1; TRBD1 matches at 7 bases. From germline, CDR1 is SQVTM and CDR2 ANQGSEA. The CDR3 loop spans 13 amino acids. After removal of 4 bases from V and 4 bases from J, the junction contained 4 bases not matched to a gene. The CDR3 sequence: CSVVRTGYNEQFF. DNA of the CDR3: TGCAGCGTTGTCCGGACAGGTTACAATGAGCAGTTCTTC.

CDR3 loop: CATSKVPETQYF. DNA for the CDR3: TGTGCCACCAGCAAAGTGCCAGAGACCCAGTACTTC. The V and J genes are TRBV15 and TRBJ2-5; D gene ambiguous. CDR3 size: 12 residues. Germline-derived CDR1 and CDR2 are LNHNV and YYDKDF (reference sequence). V was pared by 4 bases and J by 4 bases, with 7 bases between.

In regard to this clonotype: A single base separates this from a much larger clone, so it may be a read error. The rearrangement uses TRBV5-1 and TRBJ2-5; 10 bases are a match to TRBD1. There are 16 residues in the CDR3. The germline gives CDR1 SGHRS, CDR2 YFSETQ. The CDR3 DNA is TGCGCCAGCAGCGCACCGCCGGGACAGGGGAGGGAGACCCGGTACTTC. The encoded protein is CASSAPPGQGRETRYF.

In nucleotides, the CDR3 is TGTGCCAGCACCGGGGGGCCAACAGGGGGCAAAGAAGCTTTCTTT. This sequence encodes CASTGGPTGGKEAFF. This chain joins TRBV7-8 and TRBJ1-1, with 9 bases identical to TRBD1. The CDR3 covers 15 residues. The V and J ends lost 7 bases and 8 bases, in that order; junction bases with no gene match: 14. Germline CDR1 is SGHVS and CDR2 is FQNEAQ. The entire variable domain, with the rest obtained from reference TRBV7-8 and TRBJ1-1, is as follows: GAGVSQSPRYKVAKRGQDVALRCDPISGHVSLFWYQQALGQGPEFLTYFQNEAQLDKSGLPSDRFFAERPEGSVSTLKIQRTQQEDSAVYLCASTGGPTGGKEAFFGQGTRLTVV.